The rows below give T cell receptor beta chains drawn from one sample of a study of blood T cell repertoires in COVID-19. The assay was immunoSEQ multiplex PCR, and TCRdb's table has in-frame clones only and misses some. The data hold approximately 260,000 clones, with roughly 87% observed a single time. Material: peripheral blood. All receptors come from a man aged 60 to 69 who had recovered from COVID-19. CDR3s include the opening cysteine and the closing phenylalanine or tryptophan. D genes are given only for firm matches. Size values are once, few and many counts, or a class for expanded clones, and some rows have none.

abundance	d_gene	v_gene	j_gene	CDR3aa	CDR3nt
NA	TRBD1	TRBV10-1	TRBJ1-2	CASARGLGDGYTF	TGCGCCAGCGCCAGGGGGTTAGGTGATGGCTACACCTTC
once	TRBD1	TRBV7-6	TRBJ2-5	CASSLGTGNQETQYF	TGTGCCAGCAGCCTCGGGACAGGGAACCAAGAGACCCAGTACTTC
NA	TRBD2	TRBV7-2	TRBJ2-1	CASSYSGGTYNEQFF	TGTGCCAGCAGCTATAGCGGGGGGACTTACAATGAGCAGTTCTTC
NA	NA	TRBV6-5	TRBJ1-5	CASSSRGRGGNQPQHF	TGTGCCAGCAGTTCCCGAGGCAGGGGAGGCAATCAGCCCCAGCATTTT
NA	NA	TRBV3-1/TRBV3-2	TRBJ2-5	CASSQTRTFQETQYF	TGTGCCAGCAGCCAAACCCGGACATTCCAAGAGACCCAGTACTTC
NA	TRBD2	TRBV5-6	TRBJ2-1	CASSGTSGGENNEQFF	TGTGCCAGCAGCGGGACTAGCGGGGGGGAAAACAATGAGCAGTTCTTC
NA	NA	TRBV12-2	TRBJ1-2	CASRLEGEKAGYGYTF	TGTGCAAGTCGCTTAGAGGGAGAAAAGGCGGGCTATGGCTACACCTTC
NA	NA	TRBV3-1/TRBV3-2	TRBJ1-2	CASSHRGGGYTF	TGTGCCAGCAGCCACCGCGGAGGGGGCTACACCTTC
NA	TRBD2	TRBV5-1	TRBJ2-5	CASSFSPVGRGGPRETQYF	TGCGCCAGCAGCTTTAGTCCAGTTGGACGGGGGGGCCCCCGGGAGACCCAGTACTTC
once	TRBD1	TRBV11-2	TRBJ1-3	CASSTTGGPGNTIYF	TGTGCCAGCAGCACGACAGGGGGACCTGGAAACACCATATATTTT
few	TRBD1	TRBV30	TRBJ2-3	CAWSARQGTDTQYF	TGTGCCTGGAGTGCCCGACAGGGTACAGATACGCAGTATTTT
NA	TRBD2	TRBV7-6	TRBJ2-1	CASSLRLAGGSYNEQFF	TGTGCCAGCAGCTTGCGCCTTGCGGGGGGTTCCTACAATGAGCAGTTCTTC
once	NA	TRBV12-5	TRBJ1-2	CASGLGTQNYGYTF	TGTGCTAGTGGTCTAGGGACACAGAACTATGGCTACACCTTC
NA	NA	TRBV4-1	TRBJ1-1	CASSQDTLRGTEAFF	TGCGCCAGCAGCCAAGATACCCTACGGGGCACTGAAGCTTTCTTT
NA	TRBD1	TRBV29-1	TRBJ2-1	CSVDNRDRVYNEQFF	TGCAGCGTTGACAACCGGGACAGGGTCTACAATGAGCAGTTCTTC
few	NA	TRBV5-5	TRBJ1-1	CASSPQAVPMNTEAFF	TGTGCCAGCAGCCCACAGGCAGTTCCTATGAACACTGAAGCTTTCTTT
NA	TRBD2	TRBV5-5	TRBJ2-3	CASSLRTSGATDTQYF	TGTGCCAGCAGCTTGAGGACTAGCGGAGCCACAGATACGCAGTATTTT
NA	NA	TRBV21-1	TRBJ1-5	CASSIRTRDRAFVSNQPQHF	TGTGCCAGCAGCATCCGAACCCGGGACAGGGCCTTTGTTAGCAATCAGCCCCAGCATTTT
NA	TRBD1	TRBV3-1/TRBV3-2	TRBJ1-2	CASSLQGMGVYGYTF	TGTGCCAGCAGTTTACAGGGGATGGGGGTCTATGGCTACACCTTC
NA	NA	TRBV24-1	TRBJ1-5	CATSITGNQPQHF	TGTGCCACCAGTATTACAGGGAATCAGCCCCAGCATTTT
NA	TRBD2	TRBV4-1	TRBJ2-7	CASSHPPGLGTYEQYF	TGCGCCAGCAGCCATCCCCCGGGACTAGGCACCTACGAGCAGTACTTC
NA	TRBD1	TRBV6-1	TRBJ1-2	CASSEAGGPLYGYTF	TGTGCCAGCAGTGAAGCAGGGGGCCCTCTCTATGGCTACACCTTC
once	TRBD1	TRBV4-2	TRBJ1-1	CASSQGDRGQKGTEAFF	TGTGCCAGCAGCCAAGGGGACAGGGGGCAAAAAGGCACTGAAGCTTTCTTT
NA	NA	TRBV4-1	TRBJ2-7	CASSQDLGDPYEQYF	TGCGCCAGCAGCCAAGATCTCGGGGATCCCTACGAGCAGTACTTC
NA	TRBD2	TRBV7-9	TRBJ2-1	CASSLARSGGASNEQFF	TGTGCCAGCAGCTTAGCGAGGAGCGGGGGGGCCTCCAATGAGCAGTTCTTC
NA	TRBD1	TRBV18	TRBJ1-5	CASSRDFYGTGKDQPQHF	TGTGCCAGCTCACGGGACTTTTACGGGACAGGGAAGGATCAGCCCCAGCATTTT
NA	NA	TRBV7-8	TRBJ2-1	CASSRPQGRVGEQFF	TGTGCCAGCAGCCGTCCTCAGGGTAGGGTCGGTGAGCAGTTCTTC
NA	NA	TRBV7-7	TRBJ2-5	CASSLAGGRMETQYF	TGTGCCAGCAGCTTAGCCGGGGGGCGTATGGAGACCCAGTACTTC
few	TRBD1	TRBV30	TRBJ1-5	CAWSVQGNQPQHF	TGTGCCTGGAGTGTACAGGGGAATCAGCCCCAGCATTTT
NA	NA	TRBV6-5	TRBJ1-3	CASSSYRVSGNTIYF	TGTGCCAGCAGCTCATACAGGGTCTCTGGAAACACCATATATTTT
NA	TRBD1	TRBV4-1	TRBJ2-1	CASKGTGGGNNEQFF	TGCGCCAGTAAGGGAACAGGGGGCGGCAACAATGAGCAGTTCTTC
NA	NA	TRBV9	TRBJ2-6	CASSVNTGANVLTF	TGTGCCAGCAGCGTAAATACTGGGGCCAACGTCCTGACTTTC
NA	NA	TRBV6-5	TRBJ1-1	CASSYEARTEAFF	TGTGCCAGCAGTTACGAGGCGAGGACTGAAGCTTTCTTT